A selection of T cell receptor beta chains follows, all from one sample in a study of T cell responses to AZD1222 COVID-19 vaccine. Generated by immunoSEQ multiplex PCR, the TCRdb table keeps only in-frame clones and is missing some. The sample shows 100,000 to 150,000 clones, about nine tenths of them seen only once. Specimen: peripheral blood, collected on day 0 of AZD1222 vaccination. The receptors were sampled from an adult in good health. CDR3s include the opening cysteine and the closing phenylalanine or tryptophan. The D gene is left open where the match is weak.

v_call | d_call | cdr3_aa
TRBV18 | TRBD1 | CASSPPWDSQETQYF
TRBV7-2 | - | CASSLAGAPYEQYF
TRBV19 | - | CASSIKGVWADTQYF
TRBV4-1 | - | CASSQETEKLFF
TRBV6-1 | - | CASSEWVGTTSYNEQFF
TRBV7-9 | - | CASSLLGRSSYEQYF
TRBV3-1/TRBV3-2 | - | CASSQDLSVGRTEQFF
TRBV5-5 | - | CASSLVTSDTQYF
TRBV5-6 | TRBD1 | CASSLVVQGAPYEQYF
TRBV7-8 | - | CASSTGRDRRQPQHF
TRBV6-2/TRBV6-3 | - | CASSYSETDTQYF
TRBV9 | - | CASSPWPGRGETQYF
TRBV19 | TRBD2 | CASSMTSGNTGELFF
TRBV4-2 | TRBD1 | CASSQLPGQPNSPLHF
TRBV19 | - | CASRMSGGFTEAFF
TRBV28 | TRBD2 | CASGLAGGGDTQYF
TRBV9 | TRBD1 | CASSPGGNTEAFF
TRBV29-1 | TRBD1 | CSVEGQGAYEQYF
TRBV19 | - | CASSTSGLNTEAFF
TRBV11-2 | - | CASSSYSGQETQYF
TRBV30 | - | CAWSVGGGETQYF
TRBV18 | TRBD1 | CASSPGTDLYGYTF